The T cell receptor beta chain described here comes from a study of cytomegalovirus exposure and HLA in healthy donors. The overall study: Early on, a data release was issued that held about 85 million unique TCRs from HLA-typed donors.

This CDR3 has 16 amino acids. In germline, CDR1 is SGHVS, CDR2 FNYEAQ. V lost 4 bases and J lost 3; bases outside the gene matches: 9. Study results and caveats: Cytomegalovirus-associated TCR beta chains were listed, numbering 164.

Notes on this clone: No antigen is known for it.

It was with 60 Vbeta and 13 Jbeta primers that the PCR ran. Produced via immunoSEQ multiplex PCR; TCRdb's table is partial and in-frame only. Seen here are around 82,000 clones, 60% to 85% observed once, and the top ten hold around 5.1%. The rearrangement uses TRBV7-6 and TRBJ2-3; 8 positions agree with TRBD2. The source material was PBMCs. The receptor comes from a male donor in good health and CMV-seropositive. Written as DNA, the CDR3 is TGTGCCAGCAGCTCTCCCCCCGGGACTAGAACAGATACGCAGTATTTT. Protein sequence: CASSSPPGTRTDTQYF.